In its sample, the clone carrying this T cell receptor beta chain was seen once. Antigen specificity is unknown. In the PCR, 60 Vbeta and 13 Jbeta primers were used. In the original workflow: Counted up in a later analysis, unique TCR beta chains came to around 80 million, with around 9.9 million shared. TCRdb's table, derived via immunoSEQ multiplex PCR, lists solely in-frame clones and lacks some. V and J calls and clone size come straight from that table; D and trimming were deduced from the DNA. The data show under 300,000 clones, with approximately 90% seen just once and roughly 4% held by the top ten. The sample comes from a study of cytomegalovirus exposure and HLA in healthy donors. Points from the study as a whole: Diagnosis of cytomegalovirus status made by the classifier reportedly showed high specificity and sensitivity. Later genetic work tied a missense DCLRE1C variant to beta-chain V and J trimming.

The CDR3 covers 15 residues. Germline V gene sequence: CDR1 MNHEY, CDR2 SVGAGI. The V and J ends lost 8 bases and 3 bases respectively, with 19 bases between them. Each donor's status was that of a healthy bone marrow donor. The J gene is TRBJ1-2, the V gene TRBV6-5, with D possibly being TRBD1 (5 bases). The clonotype was recovered from a man in his forties in good health and CMV-seropositive. Material for sequencing was PBMCs. The CDR3 DNA sequence: TGTGCCAGCTCCGCATCAGGGTACCACTACTATGGCTACACCTTC. This gives the protein CASSASGYHYYGYTF.